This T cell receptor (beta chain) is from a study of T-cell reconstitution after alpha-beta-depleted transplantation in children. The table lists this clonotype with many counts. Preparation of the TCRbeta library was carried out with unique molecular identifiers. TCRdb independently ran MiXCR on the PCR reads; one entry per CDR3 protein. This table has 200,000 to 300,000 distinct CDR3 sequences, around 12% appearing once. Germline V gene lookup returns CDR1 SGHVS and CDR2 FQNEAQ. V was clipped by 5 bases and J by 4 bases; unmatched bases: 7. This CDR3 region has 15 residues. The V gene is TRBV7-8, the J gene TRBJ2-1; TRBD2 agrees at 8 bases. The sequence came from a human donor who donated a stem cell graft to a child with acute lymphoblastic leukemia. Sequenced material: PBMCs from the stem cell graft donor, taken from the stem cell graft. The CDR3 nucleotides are TGTGCCAGCAGCCCCACTAGCGGAACTTACAATGAGCAGTTCTTC. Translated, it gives CASSPTSGTYNEQFF.